The 3 T cell receptor beta chains in this list originate from one sample, sequenced in a study of patients and donors after allogeneic stem cell transplantation. Each CDR3 protein gets one entry after TCRdb re-called the RT-PCR reads with MiXCR. Here the sample spans some 150,000 distinct CDR3 sequences, over 35% being singletons. Source material: blood, either unsorted or a sorted T cell fraction (not recorded which). These TCRs come from a human donor who was either an allogeneic HSCT recipient or a stem cell or donor lymphocyte infusion donor (not recorded which). It is not recorded whose cells these are; they may come from a transplant donor.

J is TRBJ1-5 and V is TRBV10-2, with 7 bases matching TRBD1. This CDR3 is built from 13 residues. The V and J ends lost 8 bases and 0 bases, in that order; junction bases with no gene match: 1. Germline assignment: CDR1 WSHSY and CDR2 SAAADI. Here the CDR3 reads CASGTASNQPQHF. The CDR3, as DNA: TGCGCCAGCGGGACAGCTAGCAATCAGCCCCAGCATTTT.

V is TRBV14 and J is TRBJ1-2, with D possibly TRBD1 on 6 matching bases. V was trimmed by 4 bases and J by 13 bases, leaving 19 bases between them. CDR1 is SGHDN and CDR2 is FVKESK in the germline V gene. The CDR3 is 13 residues long. CDR3 nucleotide sequence: TGTGCCAGCAGCCTCCGGTTGGGGGCCTCCCTCACCTTC. Encoded protein: CASSLRLGASLTF.

This clonotype has a count of ten or more. The V gene is TRBV28, the J gene TRBJ1-2, with 12 bases that match TRBD1. From germline, CDR1 is MDHEN and CDR2 SYDVKM. The ends lost 7 bases at V and 7 bases at J; junction bases unmatched: 10. This CDR3 has 15 residues. In DNA, the CDR3 is TGTGCCAGCACCCCAGGGGACAGGGGGCAAGGTGGCTACACCTTC. Protein: CASTPGDRGQGGYTF.